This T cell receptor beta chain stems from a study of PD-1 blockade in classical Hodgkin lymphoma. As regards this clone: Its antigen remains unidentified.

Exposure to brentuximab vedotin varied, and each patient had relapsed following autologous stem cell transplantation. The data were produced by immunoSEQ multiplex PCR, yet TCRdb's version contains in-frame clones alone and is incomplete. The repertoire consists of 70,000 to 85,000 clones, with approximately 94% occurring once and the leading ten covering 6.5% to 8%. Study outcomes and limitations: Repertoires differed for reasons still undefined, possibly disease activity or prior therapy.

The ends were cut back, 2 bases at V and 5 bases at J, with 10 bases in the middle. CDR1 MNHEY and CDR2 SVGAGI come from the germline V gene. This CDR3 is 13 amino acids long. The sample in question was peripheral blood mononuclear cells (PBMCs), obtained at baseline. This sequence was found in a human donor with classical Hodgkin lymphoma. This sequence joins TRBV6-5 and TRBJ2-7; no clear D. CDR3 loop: CASSYAGLNEQYF. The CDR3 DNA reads TGTGCCAGCAGTTACGCAGGATTGAACGAGCAGTACTTC.